These 8 T cell receptor beta chains share one sample of origin, sequenced in a study of control samples from healthy donors and cancer patients. Assay: immunoSEQ multiplex PCR; the TCRdb copy retains only in-frame clones and omits some. The sample holds about 190,000 clones. The sample comprised blood. The source of these receptors is a woman between 25 and 40 years old in good health.

The chain joins TRBV13 to TRBJ1-3; no clear D. The germline CDR1 and CDR2 sequences are PRHDT and FYEKMQ (reference sequence). The CDR3 length is 15 residues. Trimming shortened V by 4 bases and J by 0 bases, and 10 bases separated the two germline ends. The DNA of the CDR3 is TGTGCCAGCAGCTCCAGGTCAAACTCTGGAAACACCATATATTTT. Translation gives CASSSRSNSGNTIYF.

The gene calls are TRBV12-3 or TRBV12-4 and TRBJ1-5; 7 nucleotides match TRBD1. The ends lost 5 bases at V and 4 bases at J; junction bases unmatched: 2. The CDR3 totals 13 residues. CDR3 in amino acids: CASSPQGNQPQHF. DNA of the CDR3: TGTGCCAGCAGTCCACAGGGGAATCAGCCCCAGCATTTT.

V is TRBV7-9 and J is TRBJ2-6, with D unclear. There are 15 residues in the CDR3. V lost 2 bases, J lost 4 bases, and 9 bases lay in between. Germline-derived CDR1 and CDR2 are SEHNR and FQNEAQ (reference sequence). The CDR3 loop is CASSLRGSGANVLTF. In DNA, the CDR3 is TGTGCCAGCAGCTTACGAGGTTCAGGGGCCAACGTCCTGACTTTC.

This chain links TRBV27 with TRBJ2-2; TRBD2 matches 8 bases. Trimming removed 3 bases from V and 5 bases from J; junction bases left unmatched: 14. Germline-derived CDR1 and CDR2 are MNHEY and SMNVEV (reference sequence). The CDR3 covers 18 residues. CDR3 sequence reads: CASSLRGVGIGRTGELFF. Written as DNA, the CDR3 is TGTGCCAGCAGTTTGCGGGGGGTAGGGATAGGAAGGACCGGGGAGCTGTTTTTT.

The genes are TRBV5-1 and TRBJ2-3; tentatively, D is TRBD1 (5 bases). The CDR3 covers 16 residues. Germline-derived CDR1 and CDR2 are SGHRS and YFSETQ. Between the trimmed V and J ends, which lost 5 bases and 0 bases, there was a span of 16 bases. The CDR3 loop is CASSAMTGASTDTQYF. The DNA of the CDR3 is TGCGCCAGCAGTGCTATGACTGGGGCTAGCACAGATACGCAGTATTTT. The variable domain in full, with the rest retrieved from reference TRBV5-1 and TRBJ2-3, is KAGVTQTPRYLIKTRGQQVTLSCSPISGHRSVSWYQQTPGQGLQFLFEYFSETQRNKGNFPGRFSGRQFSNSRSEMNVSTLELGDSALYLCASSAMTGASTDTQYFGPGTRLTVL.

The rearrangement uses TRBV29-1 and TRBJ1-5, with D unresolved. Germline values: CDR1 SQVTM, CDR2 ANQGSEA. The length of the CDR3 is 14 residues. Trimming took 0 bases from V and 7 from J, leaving 13 bases between them. This CDR3 reads CSVEEAGVGQPQHF. The CDR3 coding sequence is TGCAGCGTTGAAGAAGCCGGGGTTGGGCAGCCCCAGCATTTT.

The rearrangement links TRBV4-1 to TRBJ1-1; 8 bases fit TRBD1. The V gene's germline CDR1 is MGHRA and CDR2 YSYEKL. The junction had 10 bases not matched to a gene; V was cut back by 3 bases and J by 10 bases. The CDR3 loop spans 14 amino acids. Written as DNA, the CDR3 is TGCGCCAGCAGCCAGTCAGGGGGCAGTGTGGCAGCTTTCTTT. Translated: CASSQSGGSVAAFF.

The chain carries TRBV5-8 and TRBJ2-1; D possibly corresponds to TRBD2 (5 bases). V lost 5 bases, J lost 0 bases, and 12 bases lay in between. This CDR3 region has 15 residues. Looked up from germline, CDR1 is SGHTS and CDR2 is YDEGEE. CDR3 region: CASSSSGSSYNEQFF. In DNA form, the CDR3 reads TGTGCCAGCAGTTCATCGGGGAGCTCCTACAATGAGCAGTTCTTC.